This TCR beta chain was obtained from a study of blood T cell repertoires in COVID-19. CDR1 and CDR2 (germline): SQVTM, ANQGSEA. The CDR3 consists of 14 residues. The V segment lost 7 bases and the J segment 1 base; nucleotides outside the gene matches: 8. The method was immunoSEQ multiplex PCR; TCRdb's version includes in-frame clones alone and lacks a portion of them. The table lists 360,000 or so clones, roughly 89% of them singletons. The specimen sequenced was peripheral blood. The gene calls are TRBV29-1 and TRBJ1-1, with 8 positions matching TRBD1. The sequence derives from a man aged 18-30 years with active or convalescent COVID-19. CDR3 in amino acids: CSALGQGANTEAFF. As DNA, the CDR3 is TGCAGCGCCCTGGGCCAGGGGGCGAACACTGAAGCTTTCTTT. The full variable domain, in which reference TRBV29-1 and TRBJ1-1 provide the parts outside the CDR3, is SAVISQKPSRDICQRGTSLTIQCQVDSQVTMMFWYRQQPGQSLTLIATANQGSEATYESGFVIDKFPISRPNLTFSTLTVSNMSPEDSSIYLCSALGQGANTEAFFGQGTRLTVV.